These 18 T cell receptor beta chains originate from one sample sequenced in a study of patients and donors after allogeneic stem cell transplantation. TCRdb processed the RT-PCR reads anew with MiXCR; each CDR3 protein has one entry. The data contain about 90,000 distinct CDR3 sequences, about 44% of them singletons. The sample consisted of blood, either unsorted or a sorted T cell fraction (not recorded which). The receptors come from a human donor who was either an allogeneic HSCT recipient or a stem cell or donor lymphocyte infusion donor (not recorded which). It is not recorded whose cells these are; they may come from a transplant donor.

The CDR3 DNA sequence: TGTGCCAGCAGTTACTCGTCGGTTTCCTACGAGCAGTACTTC. Protein: CASSYSSVSYEQYF. The chain couples TRBV6-5 to TRBJ2-7; D gene unclear. The CDR3 spans 14 residues. V lost 0 bases to trimming and J lost 1 base, with 7 bases between them. The germline V gene has CDR1 MNHEY and CDR2 SVGAGI.

This chain connects TRBV12-3 or TRBV12-4 to TRBJ1-2; D possibly corresponds to TRBD1 (6 bases). The CDR3 is made up of 11 amino acids. Trimming stripped 6 bases from V and 10 bases from J, with 12 bases between. The CDR3 nucleotides are TGTGCCAGCAGGGAGGGGACAATCTACACCTTC. Its translation: CASREGTIYTF.

The V gene is TRBV6-2 or TRBV6-3, the J gene TRBJ1-1; D uncertain. CDR3 length equals 15 residues. V lost 6 bases and J 1 base, leaving 15 bases between the germline ends. Per the germline V gene, CDR1 is MNHEY and CDR2 is SVGEGT. This chain's CDR3 is CASRPPRTPNTEAFF. The DNA for the CDR3 is TGTGCCAGCAGACCCCCAAGGACGCCGAACACTGAAGCTTTCTTT.

The J gene is TRBJ2-2, the V gene TRBV6-5; 7 bases are shared with TRBD2. Germline lookup yields CDR1 MNHEY and CDR2 SVGAGI. Unmatched junction bases numbered 11, after V lost 4 bases and J lost 9 bases. CDR3 length: 15 residues. CDR3 amino acids: CASSSRVAREWELFF. The CDR3 DNA sequence: TGTGCCAGCAGTTCACGAGTAGCGCGGGAGTGGGAGCTGTTTTTT.

This chain links TRBV10-3 with TRBJ1-2; D not resolved. The CDR3 loop spans 14 amino acids. CDR1 and CDR2 (germline): ENHRY, SYGVKD. V lost 4 bases and J 6 bases, leaving 15 bases between the germline ends. CDR3 protein: CAISVAGLVHGYTF. CDR3 bases: TGTGCCATCAGTGTTGCTGGGTTAGTACATGGCTACACCTTC.

V is TRBV5-6 and J is TRBJ1-1, with D possibly being TRBD1 (6 bases). In germline, CDR1 is SGHDT, CDR2 YYEEEE. This CDR3 has 14 amino acids. V was trimmed by 3 bases and J by 5 bases, leaving 14 bases between them. The CDR3 region has the DNA TGTGCCAGCAGCTCGGGGCCAACAGGGACTGAAGCTTTCTTT. This gives the protein CASSSGPTGTEAFF.

This clonotype came up a few times. The chain has TRBV9 and TRBJ1-1, with a possible D match to TRBD1 (6 bases). V lost 4 bases to trimming and J lost 3 bases, with 16 bases between them. This CDR3 comprises 15 residues. CDR1 and CDR2 from the germline V gene are SGDLS and YYNGEE. CDR3 loop: CASSPHRVEDTEAFF. As DNA, the CDR3 is TGTGCCAGCAGCCCTCACAGGGTGGAGGACACTGAAGCTTTCTTT.

The chain uses TRBV12-3 or TRBV12-4 and TRBJ1-1; TRBD1 aligns across 7 bases. CDR3 length: 13 residues. V lost 7 bases and J lost 5; bases outside the gene matches: 7. CDR3 nucleotides: TGTGCCAGCAAAGACAGGGTGATGACTGAAGCTTTCTTT. It translates to CASKDRVMTEAFF.

This clonotype came up a few times. The V gene is TRBV27, the J gene TRBJ1-3; D is unresolved. Trimming pared 5 bases from V and 0 bases from J, leaving 8 bases between. CDR3 length: 14 amino acids. Germline V gives CDR1 MNHEY, CDR2 SMNVEV (reference sequence). The CDR3 nucleotides are TGTGCCAGCAGTCTTAAGAGCTCTGGAAACACCATATATTTT. This gives the protein CASSLKSSGNTIYF.

The chain links TRBV6-5 to TRBJ1-5, with D possibly TRBD1 on 6 matching bases. CDR3 length equals 14 residues. Trimming stripped 6 bases from V and 7 bases from J, with 16 bases between. The germline V gene has CDR1 MNHEY and CDR2 SVGAGI. CDR3 nucleotides: TGTGCCAGCAGAACGACAGGAGGAGGGCAGCCCCAGCATTTT. Protein: CASRTTGGGQPQHF.

V is TRBV7-2 and J is TRBJ1-1; tentatively, D is TRBD1 (5 bases). Germline V CDR1 and CDR2: SGHTA, FQGNSA. The CDR3 extends over 15 amino acids. Trimming left V 3 bases short and J 1 base short, with 12 bases between. DNA for the CDR3: TGTGCCAGCAGCTTTCCGGGACGGCAGAACACTGAAGCTTTCTTT. This sequence encodes CASSFPGRQNTEAFF.

The rearrangement uses TRBV2 and TRBJ2-3, with D tentatively TRBD2 (8 bases). CDR3 length: 16 residues. CDR1 is SNHLY, CDR2 FYNNEI, per germline. Trimming cost V 5 bases and J 4 bases, with 19 bases left between them. The CDR3 sequence: CASSRLSGTVADTQYF. The CDR3 coding sequence is TGTGCCAGCAGTCGGCTTAGCGGGACAGTGGCAGATACGCAGTATTTT.

Comment on this clonotype: At one of its ends the junction is not consistent with the germline gene, which may arise from a read error. The rearrangement joins TRBV3-1 to TRBJ1-2; D is unresolved. CDR3 length: 13 residues. Germline V CDR1 and CDR2: LGHDT, YNNKEL (reference sequence). In DNA form, the CDR3 reads TGTGCCAGCAGCCCAGGATACTGGTATGGCTACTCCTTC. This sequence encodes CASSPGYWYGYSF.

The chain uses TRBV7-2 and TRBJ1-4, with D perhaps matching TRBD1 (5 bases). Germline V lookup: CDR1 SGHTA, CDR2 FQGNSA. This CDR3 spans 14 amino acids. V dropped 1 base and J dropped 7 bases, with 10 bases sitting between them. DNA for the CDR3: TGTGCCAGCAGCTTAGGGCCAGGGCGTGAAAAACTGTTTTTT. It is translated as CASSLGPGREKLFF. Complete variable domain (other parts from reference TRBV7-2 and TRBJ1-4): GAGVSQSPSNKVTEKGKDVELRCDPISGHTALYWYRQSLGQGLEFLIYFQGNSAPDKSGLPSDRFSAERTGGSVSTLTIQRTQQEDSAVYLCASSLGPGREKLFFGSGTQLSVL.

V is TRBV20-1 and J is TRBJ2-2, with 8 bases that match TRBD1. There are 14 residues in the CDR3. Per the germline V gene, CDR1 is DFQATT and CDR2 is SNEGSKA (reference sequence). V dropped 4 bases and J dropped 4; count of bases not matched to a gene: 5. Here the CDR3 DNA reads TGCAGTGCTACCTCAGGGGGCGCCACCGGGGAGCTGTTTTTT. This gives the protein CSATSGGATGELFF.

The chain is built from TRBV28 and TRBJ1-1; D is perhaps TRBD1 (5 bases). CDR3 length equals 16 residues. The germline V and J ends were trimmed by 6 bases and 5 bases, with 22 bases remaining between them. The germline V gene has CDR1 MDHEN and CDR2 SYDVKM. Written as DNA, the CDR3 is TGTGCCAGCAGACTTGGGACCTCCGTAGGGCGAACTGAAGCTTTCTTT. Amino acids: CASRLGTSVGRTEAFF.

The chain has TRBV15 and TRBJ1-5, with TRBD1 identical over 9 bases. V dropped 0 bases and J dropped 5; count of bases not matched to a gene: 5. Per the germline V gene, CDR1 is LNHNV and CDR2 is YYDKDF (reference sequence). The CDR3 covers 16 residues. The CDR3 sequence is CATSRDADRGYQPQHF. CDR3 sequence (DNA): TGTGCCACCAGCAGAGATGCCGACAGGGGGTATCAGCCCCAGCATTTT. Supplemented by reference TRBV15 and TRBJ1-5, the full variable domain reads DAMVIQNPRYQVTQFGKPVTLSCSQTLNHNVMYWYQQKSSQAPKLLFHYYDKDFNNEADTPDNFQSRRPNTSFCFLDIRSPGLGDTAMYLCATSRDADRGYQPQHFGDGTRLSIL.

The rearrangement joins TRBV29-1 to TRBJ1-4; TRBD1 might be the D (5 bases). This CDR3 region has 13 residues. Between the trimmed V and J ends, which lost 0 bases and 8 bases, there was a span of 10 bases. Germline assignment: CDR1 SQVTM and CDR2 ANQGSEA. CDR3 sequence (DNA): TGCAGCGTTGAAGAGGGAAGGGACGAAAAACTGTTTTTT. Its translation is CSVEEGRDEKLFF.